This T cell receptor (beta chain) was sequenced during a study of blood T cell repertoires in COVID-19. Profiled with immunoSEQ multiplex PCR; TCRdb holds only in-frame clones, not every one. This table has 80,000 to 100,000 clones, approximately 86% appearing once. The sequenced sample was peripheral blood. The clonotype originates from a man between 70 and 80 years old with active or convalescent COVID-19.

The CDR3 DNA follows: TGTGCCAGCAACGGAGGAAAGAGCTCCTACGAGCAGTACTTC. It is translated as CASNGGKSSYEQYF. J is TRBJ2-7 and V is TRBV11-3, with D maybe TRBD2 (5 bases). The CDR3 contains 14 residues. Trimming shortened V by 7 bases and J by 0 bases, and 13 bases separated the two germline ends. CDR1 SGHNT and CDR2 YENEEA come from the germline V gene.